This T cell receptor (beta chain) was found in a study of blood T cell repertoires in COVID-19. Study information: Donors in the United States, Italy and Spain gave samples during acute or convalescent COVID-19. T cells, B-cell-depleted T cells, or PBMCs supplied cDNA or gDNA.

V gave up 1 base and J gave up 6 bases, with 24 bases separating them. This CDR3 region has 18 residues. Germline V gene lookup returns CDR1 MDHEN and CDR2 SYDVKM. This study enrolled people aged 18 to 89 from approximately 25 US geographic areas. Assignment of participants to cohorts was predicated upon participant-reported clinical history. The method was immunoSEQ multiplex PCR; TCRdb's version includes in-frame clones alone and lacks a portion of them. Of 150,000 to 200,000 clones listed, 65% to 80% are singletons. This clone was observed once. The sequence derives from a woman between 50 and 59 years old with acute COVID-19. Sequences were obtained from PBMCs or T cells enriched from blood (not recorded which). The chain is built from TRBV28 and TRBJ1-2; possible D gene TRBD1, 6 bases. The CDR3 loop is CASSLSLLSLFGDNGYTF. The CDR3 DNA follows: TGTGCCAGCAGTTTATCACTCCTGTCCCTGTTTGGGGACAATGGCTACACCTTC.